One and the same sample provided the 3 T cell receptor beta chains below, sequenced in a study of blood T cells in healthy people across ages. The second PCR ran roughly 7 to 12 cycles with a sample-barcoded 5' primer and J-beta primers. TCRdb processed the 5' RACE reads anew with MiXCR; each CDR3 protein has one entry. The sample holds fewer than 900,000 distinct CDR3 sequences, under 40% seen once. The sequenced material came from blood. These receptors originate from a man in his late teens or twenties in good health.

The chain is built from TRBV20-1 and TRBJ1-2; maybe TRBD1 (6 bases). The length of the CDR3 is 13 residues. V was trimmed by 5 bases and J by 5 bases, leaving 15 bases between them. In germline, CDR1 is DFQATT, CDR2 SNEGSKA (reference sequence). CDR3 in amino acids: CSAVRGGAYGYTF. As DNA, the CDR3 is TGCAGTGCTGTCAGGGGAGGGGCATATGGCTACACCTTC.

This clonotype turned up a few times. The chain links TRBV20-1 to TRBJ1-2; D gene ambiguous. Germline V gene data show CDR1 as DFQATT and CDR2 as SNEGSKA (reference sequence). This CDR3 contains 12 residues. Trimming pared 3 bases from V and 4 bases from J, leaving 9 bases between. CDR3 in amino acids: CSASPASYGYTF. The CDR3 nucleotides read TGCAGTGCTAGTCCAGCCTCCTATGGCTACACCTTC.

This clonotype appeared a single time. One end of the junction varies from germline; a read error may be responsible. The chain couples TRBV6-2 or TRBV6-3 to TRBJ2-1; 7 positions match TRBD1. The CDR3 totals 13 residues. CDR1 is MNHEY, CDR2 SVGEGT, per germline. Here the CDR3 reads CVSIVRQGHEQFF. CDR3 in DNA: TGTGTCAGCATCGTACGACAGGGCCATGAGCAGTTCTTC.